Given below is one T cell receptor (beta chain) in context. It was during active infection that Seattle patients were enrolled and then longitudinally followed. The sample originates from a study of blood T cell repertoires in COVID-19. At the level of the study: Donors in the United States, Italy and Spain gave samples during acute or convalescent COVID-19. PBMCs, B-cell-depleted T cells, or T cells were the source of the cDNA or gDNA that made up the material.

In the authors' workflow: By means of reference gene primer amplification, nucleated cell counts were estimated. TCRdb's table, derived via immunoSEQ multiplex PCR, lists solely in-frame clones and lacks some. The D gene and trimming were derived from the DNA, and the V and J assignments and clone size from that table. Of around 360,000 clones listed, roughly 86% are singletons. The CDR3 covers 13 residues. Trimming cost V 6 bases and J 7 bases; bases outside gene matches: 7. Germline assignment: CDR1 SNHLY and CDR2 FYNNEI. The sample comprised peripheral blood. The sequence derives from a woman younger than 45 with COVID-19, enrolled during active disease. This chain uses TRBV2 with TRBJ2-5; 8 bases align to TRBD1. DNA of the CDR3: TGTGCCAGCAGCGTGGACAGGGATGGGACCCAGTACTTC. This codes for CASSVDRDGTQYF.